This entry lists 32 T cell receptor beta chains sequenced from one sample in a study of T cell repertoires in cytomegalovirus infection. A single record per CDR3 protein comes from TCRdb applying MiXCR to the reads. The sample comprises 400,000 to 550,000 distinct CDR3 sequences, around 11% of which are singletons, and 9.5% to 13% rests with the top ten. The specimen sequenced was PBMCs. The origin of the receptors is a human donor in good health (CMV status not recorded). Some clones in this sample may be carry-over from other donors' samples.

The gene calls are TRBV7-9 and TRBJ2-5; 9 nucleotides line up with TRBD2. The CDR3 covers 18 residues. The germline V gene encodes CDR1 SEHNR and CDR2 FQNEAQ (reference sequence). The J segment lost 0 bases and the V segment lost 5 bases, leaving 13 bases of the junction unmatched. CDR3 in DNA: TGTGCCAGCAGCCTCCCCCCGGGAGCGGGAGGCCACCAAGAGACCCAGTACTTC. Amino acids: CASSLPPGAGGHQETQYF.

This clonotype came up many times. This sequence joins TRBV19 and TRBJ1-1, with D uncertain. The germline V gene encodes CDR1 LNHDA and CDR2 SQIVND (reference sequence). Trimming removed 8 bases at V and 4 bases at J, with 17 bases between. This CDR3 has 14 amino acids. The CDR3 here is CASAEWGAATEAFF. The CDR3 nucleotides read TGTGCCAGTGCCGAATGGGGTGCAGCCACTGAAGCTTTCTTT.

This clonotype showed up many times. The chain links TRBV5-5 to TRBJ1-2; the D is unclear. Between the trimmed V and J ends, which lost 4 bases and 3 bases, there was a span of 16 bases. Germline V lookup: CDR1 SGHKS, CDR2 YYEKEE (reference sequence). CDR3 size: 15 residues. The CDR3 nucleotides are TGTGCCAGCAGCGCCGGAACCGGAGCGGACTATGGCTACACCTTC. Its translation is CASSAGTGADYGYTF.

V is TRBV2 and J is TRBJ2-1; no definite D call. With 8 bases removed from V and 6 bases from J, the gap between germline ends came to 5 bases. Per germline, CDR1 SNHLY and CDR2 FYNNEI. The CDR3 has 10 residues. CDR3 DNA sequence: TGTGCCAGCCTGGGCAATGAGCAGTTCTTC. This translates into CASLGNEQFF.

This sequence joins TRBV29-1 and TRBJ1-2; possible D gene TRBD1, 6 bases. Germline assignment: CDR1 SQVTM and CDR2 ANQGSEA. V was trimmed by 3 bases and J by 3 bases, leaving 14 bases between them. The CDR3 is made up of 14 amino acids. CDR3 coding DNA: TGCAGCGTTGACCCTACGGGGGCAGACTATGGCTACACCTTC. Translating it yields CSVDPTGADYGYTF.

J is TRBJ1-1 and V is TRBV10-3; 10 bases line up with TRBD1. V was clipped by 3 bases and J by 4 bases; unmatched bases: 5. The CDR3 is 15 residues long. The germline V gene encodes CDR1 ENHRY and CDR2 SYGVKD. Written as DNA, the CDR3 is TGTGCCATCAGTGATCCGGGACAGGGGAGCACTGAAGCTTTCTTT. It encodes CAISDPGQGSTEAFF.

This clonotype came up many times. The genes are TRBV20-1 and TRBJ2-7; TRBD1 is a possible D gene (5 bases). CDR1 and CDR2 (germline): DFQATT, SNEGSKA (reference sequence). Trimming cost V 3 bases and J 2 bases, with 11 bases left between them. This CDR3 region has 13 residues. The CDR3 DNA reads TGCAGTGCTAGTGGACAAGAACCCTACGAGCAGTACTTC. It yields the protein CSASGQEPYEQYF.

Ten or more counts support this clonotype. CDR3 DNA sequence: TGTGCCAGCAGATCGAGCGGGACCGTGAGGACCCAGTACTTC. Its translation is CASRSSGTVRTQYF. The rearrangement uses TRBV12-3 or TRBV12-4 and TRBJ2-5, with 7 nucleotides matching TRBD2. This CDR3 contains 14 residues. V shed 6 bases, J shed 7 bases, and the junction held 11 bases outside the gene matches.

Only a few counts were recorded for this clonotype. This chain joins TRBV20-1 and TRBJ1-2; D is possibly TRBD1 (5 bases). The CDR3 is 11 residues long. Germline V gives CDR1 DFQATT, CDR2 SNEGSKA (reference sequence). The ends were cut back, 1 base at V and 8 bases at J, with 8 bases in the middle. The CDR3, as DNA: TGCAGTGCTAGAGTGGGGGAAGGCTACACCTTC. This translates into CSARVGEGYTF.

This clonotype was seen a few times. The J gene is TRBJ2-1, the V gene TRBV9, with D uncertain. The CDR3 has 13 residues. V lost 3 bases and J 9 bases, leaving 13 bases between the germline ends. Germline lookup yields CDR1 SGDLS and CDR2 YYNGEE. In DNA form, the CDR3 reads TGTGCCAGCAGCGCAGGTCCCGTGGGTGAGCAGTTCTTC. It codes for CASSAGPVGEQFF. Together with reference TRBV9 and TRBJ2-1, the CDR3 gives the full variable domain: DSGVTQTPKHLITATGQRVTLRCSPRSGDLSVYWYQQSLDQGLQFLIQYYNGEERAKGNILERFSAQQFPDLHSELNLSSLELGDSALYFCASSAGPVGEQFFGPGTRLTVL.

This clonotype was found many times. The chain joins TRBV7-9 to TRBJ1-2; the match to TRBD1 covers 8 bases. The CDR3 is 14 residues long. Germline V gives CDR1 SEHNR, CDR2 FQNEAQ (reference sequence). V lost 5 bases, J lost 8 bases, and 10 bases stayed unmatched. The CDR3 region is CASSPRDRPIGYTF. The CDR3 nucleotides are TGTGCCAGCAGCCCTCGGGACAGGCCCATCGGCTACACCTTC.

This chain joins TRBV5-1 and TRBJ1-1, with D maybe TRBD1 (5 bases). Looked up from germline, CDR1 is SGHRS and CDR2 is YFSETQ. CDR3 length equals 13 residues. V lost 3 bases to trimming and J lost 5 bases, with 11 bases between them. DNA for the CDR3: TGCGCCAGCAGCTCCGGGGGGGAGACTGAAGCTTTCTTT. This translates into CASSSGGETEAFF.

This clonotype was seen a few times. The J gene is TRBJ2-3, the V gene TRBV24-1; possible D gene TRBD2, 7 bases. The CDR3 consists of 14 residues. In germline, CDR1 is KGHDR, CDR2 SFDVKD. V lost 7 bases and J lost 6, with 16 bases in between. The CDR3 region is CATRPSGGFDTQYF. In DNA form, the CDR3 reads TGTGCCACCAGGCCCTCGGGGGGCTTCGATACGCAGTATTTT.

CDR3 coding DNA: TGCAGTGCTGAGGAGACAGTTAGCAATCAGCCCCAGCATTTT. It yields the protein CSAEETVSNQPQHF. The genes are TRBV20-1 and TRBJ1-5, with D maybe TRBD1 (5 bases). V lost 5 bases to trimming and J lost 0 bases, with 11 bases between them. The CDR3 extends over 14 amino acids. From germline, CDR1 is DFQATT and CDR2 SNEGSKA (reference sequence).

This clonotype appeared many times. This chain uses TRBV20-1 with TRBJ2-5, with 10 bases lining up with TRBD2. The CDR3 consists of 15 residues. Unmatched junction bases numbered 12, after V lost 6 bases and J lost 5 bases. Germline lookup yields CDR1 DFQATT and CDR2 SNEGSKA (reference sequence). The CDR3: CSASTPSGRAETQYF. CDR3 DNA sequence: TGCAGTGCCTCGACCCCTAGCGGGAGAGCGGAGACCCAGTACTTC.

This clonotype was seen many times. V is TRBV28 and J is TRBJ1-2, with D possibly TRBD1 on 6 matching bases. Germline V gene sequence: CDR1 MDHEN, CDR2 SYDVKM. The CDR3 has 18 amino acids. With 5 bases removed from V and 7 bases from J, the gap between germline ends came to 29 bases. The CDR3 is CASSPSLGGGRTGFGYTF. In nucleotides, the CDR3 is TGTGCCAGCAGTCCATCCCTGGGGGGGGGCAGAACGGGGTTTGGCTACACCTTC.

The V and J genes are TRBV5-1 and TRBJ2-1; 9 bases agree with TRBD1. CDR3 length equals 12 residues. The germline CDR1 and CDR2 sequences are SGHRS and YFSETQ. Trimming at V came to 0 bases and at J to 14 bases, leaving 3 bases not matched to a gene. CDR3 bases: TGCGCCAGCAGCTTGGGGGACAGGGACGAGTTCTTC. It specifies CASSLGDRDEFF.

This clonotype has a count of ten or more. This sequence joins TRBV7-9 and TRBJ1-1; a weak D match, TRBD1 (6 bases). Germline V gene lookup returns CDR1 SEHNR and CDR2 FQNEAQ (reference sequence). The CDR3 extends over 17 amino acids. Between the trimmed V and J ends, which lost 5 bases and 0 bases, there was a span of 19 bases. The CDR3 nucleotides are TGTGCCAGCAGCCGGTTTCAGGGGCTCCTGATGAACACTGAAGCTTTCTTT. This translates into CASSRFQGLLMNTEAFF.

This clonotype has ten or more counts. The chain is built from TRBV5-5 and TRBJ1-1; 7 bases are shared with TRBD1. Germline CDR1 SGHKS, CDR2 YYEKEE (reference sequence). V lost 3 bases, J lost 0 bases, and 8 bases stayed unmatched. The length of the CDR3 is 16 residues. CDR3 in amino acids: CASSWFPGQMNTEAFF. For the CDR3, the DNA is TGTGCCAGCAGCTGGTTCCCGGGACAGATGAACACTGAAGCTTTCTTT.

Written as DNA, the CDR3 is TGTGCCAGCAGTGACTCGCCCCGGGACCCACGGGAGTACGAGCAGTACTTC. Its protein is CASSDSPRDPREYEQYF. The V and J genes are TRBV6-4 and TRBJ2-7, with D tentatively TRBD2 (6 bases). Trimming pared 0 bases from V and 4 bases from J, leaving 19 bases between. The CDR3 loop spans 17 amino acids. Germline V gene lookup returns CDR1 MRHNA and CDR2 SNTAGT.

The CDR3 sequence is CASSLSTGMGEKLFF. The CDR3 bases are TGTGCCAGCAGCCTTTCGACAGGGATGGGCGAAAAACTGTTTTTT. J is TRBJ1-4 and V is TRBV7-9; 7 bases align to TRBD1. The J segment lost 8 bases and the V segment lost 5 bases, leaving 11 bases of the junction unmatched. CDR1 SEHNR and CDR2 FQNEAQ come from the germline V gene (reference sequence). The length of the CDR3 is 15 residues. Drawing the rest from reference TRBV7-9 and TRBJ1-4, the complete variable domain is DTGVSQNPRHKITKRGQNVTFRCDPISEHNRLYWYRQTLGQGPEFLTYFQNEAQLEKSRLLSDRFSAERPKGSFSTLEIQRTEQGDSAMYLCASSLSTGMGEKLFFGSGTQLSVL.

Only a few counts were recorded for this clonotype. The rearrangement joins TRBV15 to TRBJ2-3; TRBD2 agrees at 8 bases. The CDR3 extends over 15 amino acids. The germline CDR1 and CDR2 sequences are LNHNV and YYDKDF (reference sequence). The V gene end was trimmed by 6 bases and the J gene end by 6 bases; junction bases not matched to a gene: 11. The CDR3 sequence: CATSTVREGQDTQYF. Here the CDR3 DNA reads TGTGCCACCAGTACCGTCCGGGAGGGCCAGGATACGCAGTATTTT.

Ten or more counts support this clonotype. The rearrangement joins TRBV19 to TRBJ1-5; a weak D match, TRBD1 (5 bases). Trimming stripped 3 bases from V and 2 bases from J, with 11 bases between. The germline CDR1 and CDR2 sequences are LNHDA and SQIVND (reference sequence). There are 15 residues in the CDR3. The CDR3, as DNA: TGTGCCAGTAGTATCCACGTGGGGGGCAATCAGCCCCAGCATTTT. It encodes CASSIHVGGNQPQHF.

The chain is built from TRBV12-3 or TRBV12-4 and TRBJ1-1; 7 nucleotides line up with TRBD1. The V and J ends lost 4 bases and 6 bases, in that order; junction bases with no gene match: 11. CDR3 length: 15 residues. CDR3 bases: TGTGCCAGCAGTTCCTTAACAGGGGTCGGCTCTGAAGCTTTCTTT. It codes for CASSSLTGVGSEAFF.

This clonotype has a count of ten or more. The rearrangement uses TRBV10-3 and TRBJ2-3, with 7 bases matching TRBD1. The CDR3 runs to 15 residues. V lost 11 bases, J lost 3 bases, and 14 bases stayed unmatched. The germline gives CDR1 ENHRY, CDR2 SYGVKD. The CDR3 coding sequence is TGTGCCTCGTCCGAGGGGGCGACCGGGACAGATACGCAGTATTTT. It encodes CASSEGATGTDTQYF.

The CDR3 DNA sequence: TGTGCCAGCAGTCGTAGACTAGCGGAGCACGAGCAGTACTTC. Its protein product is CASSRRLAEHEQYF. V gene TRBV3-1 combines with J gene TRBJ2-7, with 9 bases fitting TRBD2. This CDR3 spans 14 amino acids. After removal of 6 bases from V and 5 bases from J, the junction contained 8 bases not matched to a gene. Per germline, CDR1 LGHDT and CDR2 YNNKEL (reference sequence).

V gene TRBV5-4 combines with J gene TRBJ2-2; D possibly uses TRBD1 or TRBD2 (6 bases each). Trimming took off 0 bases at V and 5 bases at J, with 20 bases between the two ends. The CDR3 is 18 amino acids. Per the germline V gene, CDR1 is SGHNT and CDR2 is YYREEE (reference sequence). The chain's CDR3 is CASSLASGQGGRTGELFF. The CDR3 DNA sequence: TGTGCCAGCAGCTTGGCCTCAGGGCAAGGGGGGAGGACCGGGGAGCTGTTTTTT.

Comments on this clonotype: A much larger clone sits a single nucleotide away, making a read error possible. The CDR3, as DNA: TGTGCCAGCAGCCCCGGCGGGGACGTCTTTCCCCACAATGAGCAGTTCTTC. Amino acid sequence: CASSPGGDVFPHNEQFF. V and J are TRBV7-9 and TRBJ2-1; the D gene is possibly TRBD2 (6 bases). This CDR3 is 17 amino acids long. CDR1 is SEHNR and CDR2 is FQNEAQ in the germline V gene (reference sequence). V was shortened by 5 bases and J by 5 bases, with 22 bases between the two germline ends.

This clonotype was detected many times. The rearrangement uses TRBV6-5 and TRBJ2-2, with a possible D match to TRBD2 (6 bases). Germline values: CDR1 MNHEY, CDR2 SVGAGI. V was pared by 0 bases and J by 4 bases, with 12 bases between. CDR3 length: 16 amino acids. The CDR3 reads CASSYSQDSGTGELFF. The CDR3, as DNA: TGTGCCAGCAGTTACTCGCAAGATAGCGGCACCGGGGAGCTGTTTTTT.

This chain uses TRBV20-1 with TRBJ1-2; D is ambiguous. The CDR3 sequence is 13 residues long. Trimming shortened V by 0 bases and J by 2 bases, and 7 bases separated the two germline ends. Per germline, CDR1 DFQATT and CDR2 SNEGSKA (reference sequence). The DNA of the CDR3 is TGCAGTGCTAGAGAAAGTCAGAACTATGGCTACACCTTC. This encodes CSARESQNYGYTF.

This clonotype was counted many times. The rearrangement links TRBV6-6 to TRBJ2-3; D remains unclear. Per the germline V gene, CDR1 is MNHNY and CDR2 is SVGAGI (reference sequence). V dropped 2 bases and J dropped 6 bases, with 12 bases sitting between them. CDR3 length equals 14 residues. The CDR3 loop reads CASSYRETGDTQYF. CDR3 bases: TGTGCCAGCAGTTACAGGGAAACCGGGGATACGCAGTATTTT.

The sample holds a few counts of this clonotype. J is TRBJ1-4 and V is TRBV2; D gene uncertain. The germline V gene has CDR1 SNHLY and CDR2 FYNNEI. Trimming cost V 3 bases and J 8 bases, with 7 bases left between them. This CDR3 spans 12 amino acids. The CDR3 here is CASSDEAEKLFF. The DNA of the CDR3 is TGTGCCAGCAGTGACGAAGCGGAAAAACTGTTTTTT.